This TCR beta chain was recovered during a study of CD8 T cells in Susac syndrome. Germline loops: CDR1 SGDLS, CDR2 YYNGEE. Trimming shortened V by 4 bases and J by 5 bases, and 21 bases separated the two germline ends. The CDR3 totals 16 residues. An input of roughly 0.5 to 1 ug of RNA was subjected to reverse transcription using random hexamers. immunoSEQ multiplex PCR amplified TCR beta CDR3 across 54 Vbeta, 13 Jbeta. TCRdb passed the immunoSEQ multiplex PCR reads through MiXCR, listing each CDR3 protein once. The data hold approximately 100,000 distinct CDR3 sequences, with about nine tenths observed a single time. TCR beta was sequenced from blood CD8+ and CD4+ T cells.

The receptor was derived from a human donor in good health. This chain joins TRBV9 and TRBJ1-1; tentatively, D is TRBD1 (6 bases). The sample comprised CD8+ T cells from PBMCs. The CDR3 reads CASSPRPTRGATEAFF. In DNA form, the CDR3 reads TGTGCCAGCAGCCCCAGACCGACCAGGGGAGCGACTGAAGCTTTCTTT.